This T cell receptor (beta chain) came from a study of cytomegalovirus exposure and HLA in healthy donors. Overall study findings and caveats: Reportedly, fewer N-insertions than the approximately 700-donor mean appeared in an Asian-associated ancestry cluster in a later analysis.

In its sample, this clone was seen a few times. Its antigen is currently unknown. Donors counted as nominally healthy when sampled, yet unrecorded immune exposures were likely. It was with 60 Vbeta and 13 Jbeta primers that the PCR ran. Sequencing used immunoSEQ multiplex PCR; TCRdb keeps in-frame clones, though not all of them. Altogether around 130,000 clones are present, roughly 80% being singletons, with the ten largest covering less than 2.5%. Germline CDR1 reads KGHSH; CDR2 reads LQKENI. Losses at the gene ends were 3 bases for V and 3 bases for J; bases not matched to a gene: 14. This CDR3 is built from 18 residues.

This TCR was sampled from a woman aged 40-49 years in good health and CMV-seropositive. This chain links TRBV18 with TRBJ2-5; 9 bases are a match to TRBD2. Sequencing was carried out using PBMCs. CDR3 loop: CASSPLESRLAVKETQYF. CDR3 coding DNA: TGTGCCAGCTCACCCCTCGAGTCGAGACTAGCGGTGAAAGAGACCCAGTACTTC. Complete variable domain (other parts from reference TRBV18 and TRBJ2-5): NAGVMQNPRHLVRRRGQEARLRCSPMKGHSHVYWYRQLPEEGLKFMVYLQKENIIDESGMPKERFSAEFPKEGPSILRIQQVVRGDSAAYFCASSPLESRLAVKETQYFGPGTRLLVL.